This TCR beta chain was recovered during a study of blood T cells in healthy people across ages. Through a sample-barcoded 5' primer and a J-beta primer mix, a second PCR was run for roughly 6 to 11 cycles. Via MiXCR, TCRdb re-called the 5' RACE reads, giving one row per CDR3 protein. The table includes 600,000 to 1,000,000 distinct CDR3 sequences, 25% detected once. Germline loops: CDR1 SGHAT, CDR2 FQNNGV. Trimming took 3 bases from V and 3 from J, leaving 20 bases between them. CDR3 size: 17 residues. This clonotype was observed a few times. This sample also belongs to another study, concerning T cells of mothers and their children.

The sequence came from a boy younger than 18 in good health. Material for sequencing was blood. This rearrangement joins TRBV11-2 to TRBJ2-5; possibly TRBD2 for D (5 bases). The CDR3 DNA reads TGTGCCAGCAGCTTCACGACGGGGAAGGCCCCCGAAGAGACCCAGTACTTC. Protein product: CASSFTTGKAPEETQYF.